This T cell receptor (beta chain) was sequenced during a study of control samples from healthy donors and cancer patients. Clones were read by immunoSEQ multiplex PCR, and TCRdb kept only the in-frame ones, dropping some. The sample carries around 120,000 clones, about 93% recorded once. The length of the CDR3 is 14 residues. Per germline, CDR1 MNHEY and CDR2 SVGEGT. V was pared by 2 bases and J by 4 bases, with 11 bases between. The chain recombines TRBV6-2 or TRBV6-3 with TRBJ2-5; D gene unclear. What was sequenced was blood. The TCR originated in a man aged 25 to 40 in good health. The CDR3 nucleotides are TGTGCCAGCAGTTACCGAAACCCCCCAGAGACCCAGTACTTC. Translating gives CASSYRNPPETQYF.